This T cell receptor beta chain derives from a study of shared clonotypes between healthy human individuals. Background on the study: A few men and a couple of women, aged 18 to 49, were donors. Study results and limitations: Sequencing depth was predicted to influence how clonotypes are shared among donors. The study drew on few donors, limiting represented genetic and exposure-history diversity.

V lost 8 bases and J lost 3, with 13 bases in between. Germline V gene sequence: CDR1 SNHLY, CDR2 FYNNEI. The CDR3 spans 13 residues. Of note for this clone: Its antigen is not known.

CD8 cells classed as naive were CD45RO-negative and positively selected for CCR7, excluding terminally differentiated effector memory CD45RA+ cells. Caucasian adults living in Nashville, Tennessee, provided all samples. Some clones are missing from TCRdb's copy, which holds only in-frame ones; the method was immunoSEQ multiplex PCR. The repertoire holds around 560,000 clones, 95% seen once, with 0.095% to 0.14% in the top ten. Sequencing used naive CD8+ T cells sorted from blood. This sequence was found in a woman aged 25 to 39 in good health. The chain links TRBV2 to TRBJ2-5, with TRBD2 as a possible D gene (6 bases). The CDR3 region has the DNA TGTGCCAGCCGGTGGGGCGGGGAAGAGACCCAGTACTTC. It translates to CASRWGGEETQYF.